This T cell receptor (beta chain) was identified during a study of T-cell reconstitution after alpha-beta-depleted transplantation in children. Study-wide findings and caveats: Some patients owed their high day-60 TCRbeta diversity to surviving recipient T cells and thymic progenitors. One year after transplant, T-cell counts and diversity came mostly from newly produced T cells.

Unique molecular identifiers were incorporated when the TCRbeta library was constructed. TCRdb re-called the PCR reads through MiXCR, storing one row per CDR3 protein. The table shows 550,000 to 600,000 distinct CDR3 sequences, with roughly 23% occurring only once. Germline CDR1 is MGHDK and CDR2 is SYGVNS. With 0 bases removed from V and 4 bases from J, the gap between germline ends came to 12 bases. This CDR3 spans 15 amino acids. This clonotype was picked up many times. Antigen: not known. This receptor was identified in a boy younger than two who had a stem cell transplant for acute myeloid leukemia, so the T cells may come from the graft donor. Specimen: PBMCs, mostly from graft donor cells, collected 360 days after TCRalphabeta/CD19-depleted stem cell transplant. The chain employs TRBV25-1 and TRBJ2-5; D possibly matches TRBD1 or TRBD2 (6 bases each). The DNA for the CDR3 is TGTGCCAGCAGTGAATACGGGGGCTGGGGAGAGACCCAGTACTTC. Encoded protein: CASSEYGGWGETQYF.